The next 26 T cell receptor beta chains were all read from a single sample in a study of blood T cell repertoires in COVID-19. Here immunoSEQ multiplex PCR was the method, and the copy in TCRdb shows in-frame clones only, minus some. The sample lists fewer than 600,000 clones, 89% occurring once. The sample consisted of peripheral blood. These receptors were taken from a man between 18 and 35 years old with COVID-19, enrolled during active disease.

The chain couples TRBV7-9 to TRBJ2-7, with a possible D match to TRBD2 (6 bases). Germline lookup yields CDR1 SEHNR and CDR2 FQNEAQ (reference sequence). This CDR3 spans 15 amino acids. V lost 1 base and J 4 bases, leaving 14 bases between the germline ends. CDR3 sequence reads: CASSLGSSDGYEQYF. DNA of the CDR3: TGTGCCAGCAGCTTAGGGTCTAGCGATGGTTACGAGCAGTACTTC.

J is TRBJ1-1 and V is TRBV20-1; 8 bases map to TRBD1. Losses at the gene ends were 6 bases for V and 10 bases for J; bases not matched to a gene: 22. In germline, CDR1 is DFQATT, CDR2 SNEGSKA (reference sequence). The CDR3 spans 16 residues. The CDR3 protein is CSASRTGIFVLGGAFF. CDR3 DNA sequence: TGCAGTGCGAGTCGGACAGGGATTTTCGTATTGGGGGGAGCTTTCTTT.

This clone appeared a few times. The sample has other DNA sequences that encode this CDR3 too. This rearrangement joins TRBV7-9 to TRBJ2-7, with D maybe TRBD2 (5 bases). Trimming took off 2 bases at V and 0 bases at J, with 8 bases between the two ends. The CDR3 sequence is 14 residues long. Germline-derived CDR1 and CDR2 are SEHNR and FQNEAQ (reference sequence). The CDR3 DNA reads as TGTGCCAGCAGCTTATTAGGGAGCTCCTACGAGCAGTACTTC. Translation: CASSLLGSSYEQYF.

This chain links TRBV29-1 with TRBJ2-5, with 10 positions matching TRBD1. After removal of 6 bases from V and 2 bases from J, the junction contained 6 bases not matched to a gene. Germline V gene lookup returns CDR1 SQVTM and CDR2 ANQGSEA. CDR3 size: 14 residues. The CDR3 coding sequence is TGCAGCGTCGTTGGACAGGGGGGACAAGAGACCCAGTACTTC. It is translated as CSVVGQGGQETQYF.

A word on this clone: The same CDR3 arises from other DNA sequences in this sample as well. This rearrangement joins TRBV7-9 to TRBJ2-2; 9 nucleotides align to TRBD2. CDR1 is SEHNR, CDR2 FQNEAQ, per germline (reference sequence). The CDR3 contains 15 residues. V trimming: 4 bases; J trimming: 1 base; junction bases outside the gene matches: 1. CDR3 residues: CASSSAGGNTGELFF. CDR3 DNA: TGTGCCAGCAGCTCAGCGGGAGGGAACACCGGGGAGCTGTTTTTT.

The count of this clone is one. The chain recombines TRBV5-4 with TRBJ2-1, with TRBD1 matching over 9 bases. The germline gives CDR1 SGHNT, CDR2 YYREEE (reference sequence). There are 16 residues in the CDR3. V was clipped by 1 base and J by 8 bases; unmatched bases: 10. CDR3 sequence: CASSLNRGQGNHEQFF. The DNA of the CDR3 is TGTGCCAGCAGCTTGAACAGGGGACAGGGTAACCATGAGCAGTTCTTC. The entire variable domain, with the rest obtained from reference TRBV5-4 and TRBJ2-1, is as follows: ETGVTQSPTHLIKTRGQQVTLRCSSQSGHNTVSWYQQALGQGPQFIFQYYREEENGRGNFPPRFSGLQFPNYSSELNVNALELDDSALYLCASSLNRGQGNHEQFFGPGTRLTVL.

The chain carries TRBV3-1 (or the pseudogene TRBV3-2) and TRBJ2-1, with D possibly being TRBD2 (5 bases). CDR1 and CDR2 (germline): LGHDT, YNNKEL (reference sequence). With 2 bases removed from V and 9 bases from J, the gap between germline ends came to 14 bases. The CDR3 length is 14 residues. CDR3 in DNA: TGTGCCAGCAGCCAATTAATTTTGGCGGGTGAGCAGTTCTTC. This sequence encodes CASSQLILAGEQFF.

The rearrangement joins TRBV7-9 to TRBJ2-7; TRBD1 matches 9 bases. Germline V gene lookup returns CDR1 SEHNR and CDR2 FQNEAQ (reference sequence). This CDR3 is built from 14 residues. The V and J ends lost 2 bases and 5 bases, in that order; junction bases with no gene match: 4. This CDR3 reads CASSLTGGADEQYF. The CDR3 DNA sequence: TGTGCCAGCAGCTTAACAGGGGGCGCGGACGAGCAGTACTTC.

The chain recombines TRBV3-1 (or the pseudogene TRBV3-2) with TRBJ2-2; TRBD2 matches at 7 bases. The CDR3 is made up of 18 amino acids. Germline values: CDR1 LGHDT, CDR2 YNNKEL (reference sequence). The V segment lost 2 bases and the J segment 4 bases; nucleotides outside the gene matches: 13. CDR3 in amino acids: CASSQRLAVISGTGELFF. Here the CDR3 DNA reads TGTGCCAGCAGCCAACGGCTAGCGGTGATCTCGGGCACCGGGGAGCTGTTTTTT.

This chain links TRBV5-4 with TRBJ2-1, with TRBD2 matching over 7 bases. The V gene's germline CDR1 is SGHNT and CDR2 YYREEE (reference sequence). The trim removed 3 bases at V and 5 bases at J, leaving 8 bases unmatched. CDR3 length: 15 residues. CDR3 nucleotides: TGTGCCAGCAGCTCCACTAGCGAGGGCCACAATGAGCAGTTCTTC. Protein: CASSSTSEGHNEQFF. The whole variable domain, filled in from reference TRBV5-4 and TRBJ2-1, reads ETGVTQSPTHLIKTRGQQVTLRCSSQSGHNTVSWYQQALGQGPQFIFQYYREEENGRGNFPPRFSGLQFPNYSSELNVNALELDDSALYLCASSSTSEGHNEQFFGPGTRLTVL.

The genes are TRBV5-6 and TRBJ2-1; the match to TRBD2 covers 7 bases. Germline V lookup: CDR1 SGHDT, CDR2 YYEEEE. The CDR3 contains 16 residues. Unmatched junction bases numbered 15, after V lost 1 base and J lost 11 bases. CDR3 residues: CASSLSAFGGGYKQFF. In DNA form, the CDR3 reads TGTGCCAGCAGCTTGTCCGCATTTGGCGGGGGATATAAGCAGTTCTTC.

The chain uses TRBV12-3 or TRBV12-4 and TRBJ2-3; 8 bases are shared with TRBD2. CDR3 length: 12 amino acids. The V gene end was trimmed by 11 bases and the J gene end by 4 bases; junction bases not matched to a gene: 5. CDR3 in DNA: TGTGCCTGCGGGGGGTCCGCAGATACGCAGTATTTT. Its translation: CACGGSADTQYF.

This clone occurred a few times. This rearrangement joins TRBV2 to TRBJ1-6, with 9 bases fitting TRBD1. The trim removed 6 bases at V and 5 bases at J, leaving 5 bases unmatched. Germline V gene sequence: CDR1 SNHLY, CDR2 FYNNEI. The CDR3 spans 15 residues. This chain's CDR3 is CASRLGQGNNSPLHF. Written as DNA, the CDR3 is TGTGCCAGCAGGCTGGGACAGGGAAATAATTCACCCCTCCACTTT.

The chain joins TRBV10-3 to TRBJ2-3; TRBD2 is a possible D gene (6 bases). The CDR3 has 16 amino acids. V was shortened by 3 bases and J by 3 bases, with 16 bases between the two germline ends. Germline assignment: CDR1 ENHRY and CDR2 SYGVKD. CDR3 residues: CAISEGTHSRTDTQYF. The CDR3 coding sequence is TGTGCCATCAGTGAAGGGACTCACTCACGGACAGATACGCAGTATTTT.

The chain links TRBV18 to TRBJ2-4, with D maybe TRBD1 (6 bases). Germline CDR1 reads KGHSH; CDR2 reads LQKENI. V was clipped by 4 bases and J by 4 bases, with 11 bases between them. The CDR3 loop spans 14 amino acids. CDR3 DNA sequence: TGTGCCAGCTCACTGGACAGTACTAAAAACATTCAGTACTTC. Its protein product is CASSLDSTKNIQYF.

The gene calls are TRBV11-3 and TRBJ2-7, with TRBD1 matching 7 bases. The CDR3 is made up of 15 amino acids. Per germline, CDR1 SGHNT and CDR2 YENEEA. Unmatched junction bases numbered 20, after V lost 5 bases and J lost 13 bases. The CDR3 nucleotides read TGTGCCAGCAGCGTCGTATCAAACGGACAGGAGGCCTCATACTTC. It yields the protein CASSVVSNGQEASYF.

The chain employs TRBV11-2 and TRBJ2-7; no definite D call. The CDR3 covers 14 residues. The germline V and J ends were trimmed by 1 base and 3 bases, with 10 bases remaining between them. Germline V gene lookup returns CDR1 SGHAT and CDR2 FQNNGV. The CDR3 loop reads CASSLALVNYEQYF. The CDR3 region has the DNA TGTGCCAGCAGCTTAGCCTTAGTGAACTACGAGCAGTACTTC. The full variable domain, completed using reference TRBV11-2 and TRBJ2-7, is EAGVAQSPRYKIIEKRQSVAFWCNPISGHATLYWYQQILGQGPKLLIQFQNNGVVDDSQLPKDRFSAERLKGVDSTLKIQPAKLEDSAVYLCASSLALVNYEQYFGPGTRLTVT.

V is TRBV5-6 and J is TRBJ1-2; a weak D match, TRBD1 (6 bases). This CDR3 is 14 amino acids long. V was trimmed by 3 bases and J by 8 bases, leaving 17 bases between them. Germline V gene data show CDR1 as SGHDT and CDR2 as YYEEEE. The chain's CDR3 is CASSSSGTIEGYTF. The CDR3 nucleotides are TGTGCCAGCAGCTCCTCCGGGACAATCGAGGGCTACACCTTC.

The chain has TRBV3-1 (or the pseudogene TRBV3-2) and TRBJ2-7; D remains unclear. V shed 5 bases and J shed 3 bases, with 8 bases lying between them. The germline CDR1 and CDR2 sequences are LGHDT and YNNKEL (reference sequence). CDR3 length: 12 amino acids. The CDR3 DNA sequence: TGTGCCAGCAGCTCGACTGGCTACGAGCAGTACTTC. Protein sequence: CASSSTGYEQYF.

V usage is TRBV10-3 and J usage is TRBJ2-7, with 8 bases aligning to TRBD2. This CDR3 has 15 amino acids. J was trimmed by 4 bases and V by 0 bases; bases with no gene match: 5. Germline V gene sequence: CDR1 ENHRY, CDR2 SYGVKD. The CDR3 is CAISESGTRPYEQYF. The CDR3 nucleotides are TGTGCCATCAGTGAGTCGGGGACTAGGCCATACGAGCAGTACTTC.

V and J are TRBV6-5 and TRBJ2-3; TRBD2 matches 10 bases. CDR3 size: 14 residues. Per the germline V gene, CDR1 is MNHEY and CDR2 is SVGAGI. With V trimmed by 9 bases and J by 1 base, 4 bases remained unmatched. The CDR3: CARLAGYRTDTQYF. As DNA, the CDR3 is TGTGCCAGACTAGCGGGGTACCGCACAGATACGCAGTATTTT.

The chain recombines TRBV2 with TRBJ1-1; D perhaps matches TRBD1 (6 bases). This CDR3 has 13 amino acids. CDR1 and CDR2 (germline): SNHLY, FYNNEI. V was shortened by 0 bases and J by 11 bases, with 13 bases between the two germline ends. Written as DNA, the CDR3 is TGTGCCAGCAGTGAAGCCTACAGGGCTCGGGCTTTCTTT. It is translated as CASSEAYRARAFF.

The chain has TRBV3-1 (or the pseudogene TRBV3-2) and TRBJ2-7; 10 bases line up with TRBD2. The CDR3 is 16 amino acids. After removal of 4 bases from V and 0 bases from J, the junction contained 6 bases not matched to a gene. Germline lookup yields CDR1 LGHDT and CDR2 YNNKEL (reference sequence). The DNA of the CDR3 is TGTGCCAGCAGCCCGATCCGGACTAGCGGCTCCTACGAGCAGTACTTC. Amino acids: CASSPIRTSGSYEQYF.

J is TRBJ2-1 and V is TRBV4-2, with no clear D. This CDR3 is built from 13 residues. The V and J ends lost 0 bases and 9 bases respectively, with 9 bases between them. Germline V gene lookup returns CDR1 LGHNA and CDR2 YNFKEQ. CDR3 protein: CASSQDQIREQFF. The CDR3 nucleotides read TGTGCCAGCAGCCAAGATCAGATCCGTGAGCAGTTCTTC.

The chain is built from TRBV14 and TRBJ2-5; 8 nucleotides match TRBD1. Germline lookup yields CDR1 SGHDN and CDR2 FVKESK. The CDR3 covers 16 residues. V gave up 1 base and J gave up 2 bases; unmatched junction bases: 6. The CDR3 region has the DNA TGTGCCAGCAGCCAAGTGACAGGGGCGCGGCAAGAGACCCAGTACTTC. Protein product: CASSQVTGARQETQYF.

The V and J genes are TRBV6-5 and TRBJ2-6, with D unclear. Trimming stripped 7 bases from V and 0 bases from J, with 10 bases between. CDR3 length equals 15 residues. Germline CDR1 reads MNHEY; CDR2 reads SVGAGI. Here the CDR3 DNA reads TGTGCCAGCAAGCTAGTTATCTCTGGGGCCAACGTCCTGACTTTC. It translates to CASKLVISGANVLTF.